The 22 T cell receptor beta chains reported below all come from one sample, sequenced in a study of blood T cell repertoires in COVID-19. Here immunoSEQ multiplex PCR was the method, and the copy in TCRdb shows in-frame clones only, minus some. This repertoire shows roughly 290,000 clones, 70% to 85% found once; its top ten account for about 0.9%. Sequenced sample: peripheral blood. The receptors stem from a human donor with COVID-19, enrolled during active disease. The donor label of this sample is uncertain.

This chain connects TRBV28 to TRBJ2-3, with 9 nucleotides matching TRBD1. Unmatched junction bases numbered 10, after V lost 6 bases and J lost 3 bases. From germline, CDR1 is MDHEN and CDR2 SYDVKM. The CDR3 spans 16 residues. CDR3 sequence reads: CASRLPVGTGTDTQYF. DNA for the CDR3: TGTGCCAGCAGGCTACCGGTTGGGACAGGGACAGATACGCAGTATTTT.

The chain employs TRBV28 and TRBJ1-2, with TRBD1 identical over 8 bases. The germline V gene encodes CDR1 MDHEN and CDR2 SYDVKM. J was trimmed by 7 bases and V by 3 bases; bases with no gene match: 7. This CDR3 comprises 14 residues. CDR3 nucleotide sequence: TGTGCCAGCAGTTTGGCGGACAGGGAGGCTGGCTACACCTTC. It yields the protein CASSLADREAGYTF.

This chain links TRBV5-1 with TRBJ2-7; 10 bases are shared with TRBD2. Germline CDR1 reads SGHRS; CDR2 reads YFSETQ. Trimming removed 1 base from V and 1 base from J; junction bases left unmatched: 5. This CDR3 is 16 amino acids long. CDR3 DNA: TGCGCCAGCAGCTTGTTTCTAGCGGGAGCGTCCTACGAGCAGTACTTC. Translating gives CASSLFLAGASYEQYF.

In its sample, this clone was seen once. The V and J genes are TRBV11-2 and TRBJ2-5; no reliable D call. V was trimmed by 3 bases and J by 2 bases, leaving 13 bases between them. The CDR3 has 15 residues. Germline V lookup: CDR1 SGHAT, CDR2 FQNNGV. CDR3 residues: CASSLRGSKQETQYF. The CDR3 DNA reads TGTGCCAGCAGCTTGAGAGGATCGAAGCAAGAGACCCAGTACTTC.

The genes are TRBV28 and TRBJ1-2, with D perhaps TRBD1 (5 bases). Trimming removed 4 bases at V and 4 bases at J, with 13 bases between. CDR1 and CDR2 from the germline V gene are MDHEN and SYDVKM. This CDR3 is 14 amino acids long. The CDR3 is CASSSGGTIYGYTF. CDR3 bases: TGTGCCAGCAGTTCGGGGGGGACCATCTATGGCTACACCTTC.

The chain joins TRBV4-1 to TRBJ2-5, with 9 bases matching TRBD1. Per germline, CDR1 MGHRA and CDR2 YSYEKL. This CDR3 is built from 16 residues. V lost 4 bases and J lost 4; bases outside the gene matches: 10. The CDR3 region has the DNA TGCGCCAGCAGCCGGGGAGTGACAGGGGGATCAGAGACCCAGTACTTC. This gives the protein CASSRGVTGGSETQYF.

CDR3 residues: CASRGTGDFRGAFF. In DNA form, the CDR3 reads TGTGCCAGCAGGGGGACAGGGGACTTCCGGGGAGCTTTCTTT. J is TRBJ1-1 and V is TRBV25-1; 10 nucleotides line up with TRBD1. The CDR3 spans 14 residues. Germline V lookup: CDR1 MGHDK, CDR2 SYGVNS. Unmatched junction bases numbered 11, after V lost 6 bases and J lost 10 bases.

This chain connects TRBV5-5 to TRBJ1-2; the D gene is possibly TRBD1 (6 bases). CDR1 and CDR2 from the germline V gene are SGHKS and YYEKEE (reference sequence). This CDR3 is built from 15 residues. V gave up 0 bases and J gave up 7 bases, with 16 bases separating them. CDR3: CASSLEGQGIGGYTF. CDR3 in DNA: TGTGCCAGCAGCTTGGAGGGTCAGGGGATAGGTGGCTACACCTTC.

Written as DNA, the CDR3 is TGTGCCAGCAGTCGGACGGTCGGGGGAGAGACCCAGTACTTC. This codes for CASSRTVGGETQYF. V usage is TRBV6-2 or TRBV6-3 and J usage is TRBJ2-5; possible D gene TRBD2, 6 bases. Germline values: CDR1 MNHEY, CDR2 SVGEGT. V gave up 5 bases and J gave up 4 bases, with 14 bases separating them. This CDR3 has 14 residues.

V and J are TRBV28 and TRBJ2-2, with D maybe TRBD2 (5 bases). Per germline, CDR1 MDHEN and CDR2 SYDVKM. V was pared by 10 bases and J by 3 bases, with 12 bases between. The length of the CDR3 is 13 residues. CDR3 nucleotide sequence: TGTGCCACCCTACTCGGGGACACCGGGGAGCTGTTTTTT. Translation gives CATLLGDTGELFF.

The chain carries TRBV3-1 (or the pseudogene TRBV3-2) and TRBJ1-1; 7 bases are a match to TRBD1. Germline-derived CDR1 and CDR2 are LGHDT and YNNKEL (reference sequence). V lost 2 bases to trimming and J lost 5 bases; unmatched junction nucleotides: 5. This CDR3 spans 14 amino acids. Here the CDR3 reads CASSQLQGDTEAFF. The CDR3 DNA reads TGTGCCAGCAGCCAACTGCAGGGGGATACTGAAGCTTTCTTT.

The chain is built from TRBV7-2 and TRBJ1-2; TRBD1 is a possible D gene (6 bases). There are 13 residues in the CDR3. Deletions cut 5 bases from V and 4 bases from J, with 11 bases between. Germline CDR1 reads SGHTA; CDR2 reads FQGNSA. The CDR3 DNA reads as TGTGCCAGCAGCCCCCGACAGGTCTATGGCTACACCTTC. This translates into CASSPRQVYGYTF.

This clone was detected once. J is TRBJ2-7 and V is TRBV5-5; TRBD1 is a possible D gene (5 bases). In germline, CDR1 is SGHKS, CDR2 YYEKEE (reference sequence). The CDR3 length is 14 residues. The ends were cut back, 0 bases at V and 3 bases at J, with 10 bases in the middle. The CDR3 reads CASSLALDSYEQYF. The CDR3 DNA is TGTGCCAGCAGCTTGGCCCTCGACAGCTACGAGCAGTACTTC.

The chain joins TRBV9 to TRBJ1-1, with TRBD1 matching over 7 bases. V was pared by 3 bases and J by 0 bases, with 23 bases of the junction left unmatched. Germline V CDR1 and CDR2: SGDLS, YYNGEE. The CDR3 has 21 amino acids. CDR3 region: CASSGSQTGNAMIHMNTEAFF. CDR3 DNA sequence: TGTGCCAGCAGCGGATCTCAGACAGGGAACGCCATGATTCACATGAACACTGAAGCTTTCTTT. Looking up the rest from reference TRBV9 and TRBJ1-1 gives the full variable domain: DSGVTQTPKHLITATGQRVTLRCSPRSGDLSVYWYQQSLDQGLQFLIQYYNGEERAKGNILERFSAQQFPDLHSELNLSSLELGDSALYFCASSGSQTGNAMIHMNTEAFFGQGTRLTVV.

CDR3 loop: CSVLRAQETQYF. The DNA of the CDR3 is TGCAGCGTCCTCAGGGCCCAAGAGACCCAGTACTTC. The V call is TRBV29-1, the J call TRBJ2-5, with a weak D call TRBD1 (5 bases). CDR3 length: 12 residues. Trimming cost V 6 bases and J 1 base, with 9 bases left between them. In germline, CDR1 is SQVTM, CDR2 ANQGSEA.

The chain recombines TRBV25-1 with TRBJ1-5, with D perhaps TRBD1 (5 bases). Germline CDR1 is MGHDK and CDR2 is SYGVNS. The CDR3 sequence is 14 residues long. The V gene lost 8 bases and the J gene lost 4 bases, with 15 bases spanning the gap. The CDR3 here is CASRGNSGNQPQHF. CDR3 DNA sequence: TGTGCCAGCCGGGGGAATTCGGGTAATCAGCCCCAGCATTTT.

Written as DNA, the CDR3 is TGTGCCAGCAGCTTAGTTACCGCCGGGATCGGCAATCAGCCCCAGCATTTT. Protein product: CASSLVTAGIGNQPQHF. The rearrangement uses TRBV7-9 and TRBJ1-5; no definite D call. CDR1 is SEHNR, CDR2 FQNEAQ, per germline (reference sequence). This CDR3 comprises 17 residues. Trimming shortened V by 1 base and J by 2 bases, and 15 bases separated the two germline ends.

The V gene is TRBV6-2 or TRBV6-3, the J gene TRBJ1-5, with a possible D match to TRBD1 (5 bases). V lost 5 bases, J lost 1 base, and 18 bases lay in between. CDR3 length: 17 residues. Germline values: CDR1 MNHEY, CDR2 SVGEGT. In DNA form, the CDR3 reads TGTGCCAGCAGTCCAGAGAGTTGGGGGGGAAGCAATCAGCCCCAGCATTTT. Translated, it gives CASSPESWGGSNQPQHF.

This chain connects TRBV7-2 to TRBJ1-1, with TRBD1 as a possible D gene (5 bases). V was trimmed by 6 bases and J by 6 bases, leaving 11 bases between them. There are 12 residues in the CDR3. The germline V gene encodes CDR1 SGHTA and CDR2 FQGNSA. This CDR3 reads CASSSDTSEAFF. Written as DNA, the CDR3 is TGTGCCAGCAGTTCGGACACTTCTGAAGCTTTCTTT.

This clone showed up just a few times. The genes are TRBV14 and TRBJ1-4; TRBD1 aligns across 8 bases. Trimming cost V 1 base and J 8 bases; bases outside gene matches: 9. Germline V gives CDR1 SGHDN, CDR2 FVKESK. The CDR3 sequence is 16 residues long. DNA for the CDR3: TGTGCCAGCAGCCAAGTAGAACGGACAGGGCGCGAAAAACTGTTTTTT. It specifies CASSQVERTGREKLFF.

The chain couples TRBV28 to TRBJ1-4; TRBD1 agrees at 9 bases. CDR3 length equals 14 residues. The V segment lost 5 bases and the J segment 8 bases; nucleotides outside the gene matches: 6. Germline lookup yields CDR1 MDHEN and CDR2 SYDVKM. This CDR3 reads CASSRQGVKEKLFF. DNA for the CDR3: TGTGCCAGCAGTCGACAGGGGGTTAAAGAAAAACTGTTTTTT.

CDR3 sequence: CASSVPGLAGDGTDTQYF. CDR3 in DNA: TGTGCCAGTAGTGTCCCGGGACTAGCGGGAGATGGGACAGATACGCAGTATTTT. V usage is TRBV19 and J usage is TRBJ2-3; 14 nucleotides agree with TRBD2. The CDR3 runs to 18 residues. The germline CDR1 and CDR2 sequences are LNHDA and SQIVND (reference sequence). Germline trimming cut 5 bases from V and 3 bases from J; bases unmatched to any gene: 10.